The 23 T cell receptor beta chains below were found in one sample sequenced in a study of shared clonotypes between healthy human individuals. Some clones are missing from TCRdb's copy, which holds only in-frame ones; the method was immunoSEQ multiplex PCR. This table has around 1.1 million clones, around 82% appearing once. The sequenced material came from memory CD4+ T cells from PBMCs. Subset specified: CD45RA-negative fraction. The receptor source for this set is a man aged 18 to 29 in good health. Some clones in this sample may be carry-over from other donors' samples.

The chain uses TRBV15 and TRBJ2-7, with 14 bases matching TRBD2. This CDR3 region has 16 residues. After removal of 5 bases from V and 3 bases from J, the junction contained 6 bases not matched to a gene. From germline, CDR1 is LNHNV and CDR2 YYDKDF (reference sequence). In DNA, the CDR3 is TGTGCCACCAGCGGAGGGACTAGCGGGAGAATCTACGAGCAGTACTTC. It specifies CATSGGTSGRIYEQYF.

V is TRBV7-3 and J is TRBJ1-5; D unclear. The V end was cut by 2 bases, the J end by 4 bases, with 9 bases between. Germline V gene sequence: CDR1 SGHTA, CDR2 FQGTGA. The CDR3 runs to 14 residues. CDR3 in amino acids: CASSLYPENQPQHF. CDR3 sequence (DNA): TGTGCCAGCAGCTTATATCCAGAAAATCAGCCCCAGCATTTT.

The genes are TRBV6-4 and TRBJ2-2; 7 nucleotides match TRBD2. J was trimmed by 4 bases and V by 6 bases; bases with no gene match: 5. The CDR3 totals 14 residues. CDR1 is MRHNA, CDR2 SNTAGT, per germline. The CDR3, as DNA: TGTGCCAGCAGGACGACTAGCTTCACCGGGGAGCTGTTTTTT. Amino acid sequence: CASRTTSFTGELFF.

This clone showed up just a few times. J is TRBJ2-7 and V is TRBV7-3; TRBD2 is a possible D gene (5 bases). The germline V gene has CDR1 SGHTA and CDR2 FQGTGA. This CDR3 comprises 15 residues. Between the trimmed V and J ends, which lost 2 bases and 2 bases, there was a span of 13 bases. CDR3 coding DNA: TGTGCCAGCAGCTTACGAGCTAGCCCTACCTACGAGCAGTACTTC. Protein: CASSLRASPTYEQYF.

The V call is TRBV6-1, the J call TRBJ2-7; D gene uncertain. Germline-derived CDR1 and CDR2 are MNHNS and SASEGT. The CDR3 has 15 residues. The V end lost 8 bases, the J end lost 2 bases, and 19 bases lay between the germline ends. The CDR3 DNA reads TGTGCCAGCTCCCCCCGCTACCTACCAACCTACGAGCAGTACTTC. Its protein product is CASSPRYLPTYEQYF.

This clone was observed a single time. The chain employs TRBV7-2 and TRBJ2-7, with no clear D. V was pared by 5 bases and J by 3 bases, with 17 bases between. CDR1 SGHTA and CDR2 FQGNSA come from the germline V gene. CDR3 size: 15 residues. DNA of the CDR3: TGTGCCAGCAGCCCCCGTGGCCGGCGAGTCTACGAGCAGTACTTC. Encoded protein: CASSPRGRRVYEQYF. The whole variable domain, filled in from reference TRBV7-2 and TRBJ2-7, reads GAGVSQSPSNKVTEKGKDVELRCDPISGHTALYWYRQSLGQGLEFLIYFQGNSAPDKSGLPSDRFSAERTGGSVSTLTIQRTQQEDSAVYLCASSPRGRRVYEQYFGPGTRLTVT.

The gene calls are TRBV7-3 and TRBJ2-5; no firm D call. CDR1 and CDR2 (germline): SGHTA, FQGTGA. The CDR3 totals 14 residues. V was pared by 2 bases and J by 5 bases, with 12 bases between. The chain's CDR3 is CASSLSITSETQYF. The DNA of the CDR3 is TGTGCCAGCAGCTTATCAATAACTTCGGAGACCCAGTACTTC.

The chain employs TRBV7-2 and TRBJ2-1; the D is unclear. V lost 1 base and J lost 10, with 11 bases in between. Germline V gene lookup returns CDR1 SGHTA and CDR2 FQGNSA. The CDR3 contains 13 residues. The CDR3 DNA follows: TGTGCCAGCAGCTTAGAACCCTTGAAGGAGCAGTTCTTC. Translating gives CASSLEPLKEQFF.

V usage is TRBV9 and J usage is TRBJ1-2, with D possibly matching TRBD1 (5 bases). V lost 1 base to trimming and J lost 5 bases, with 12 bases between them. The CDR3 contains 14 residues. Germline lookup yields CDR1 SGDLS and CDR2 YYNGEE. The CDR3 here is CASSVSQGGYGYTF. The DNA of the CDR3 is TGTGCCAGCAGCGTATCCCAGGGCGGGTATGGCTACACCTTC. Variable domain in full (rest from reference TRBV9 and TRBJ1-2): DSGVTQTPKHLITATGQRVTLRCSPRSGDLSVYWYQQSLDQGLQFLIQYYNGEERAKGNILERFSAQQFPDLHSELNLSSLELGDSALYFCASSVSQGGYGYTFGSGTRLTVV.

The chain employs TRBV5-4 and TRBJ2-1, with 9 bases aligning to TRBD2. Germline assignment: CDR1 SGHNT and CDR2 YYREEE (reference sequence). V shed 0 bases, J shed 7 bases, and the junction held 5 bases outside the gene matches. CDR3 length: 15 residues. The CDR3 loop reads CASSLDASGANEQFF. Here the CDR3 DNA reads TGTGCCAGCAGCTTGGATGCTAGCGGGGCAAATGAGCAGTTCTTC.

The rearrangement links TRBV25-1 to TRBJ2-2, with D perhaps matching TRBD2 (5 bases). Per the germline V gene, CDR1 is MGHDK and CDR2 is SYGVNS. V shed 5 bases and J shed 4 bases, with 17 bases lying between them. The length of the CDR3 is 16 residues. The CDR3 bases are TGTGCCAGCAGTTCCTTTAGGGCTAGCATCACCGGGGAGCTGTTTTTT. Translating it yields CASSSFRASITGELFF.

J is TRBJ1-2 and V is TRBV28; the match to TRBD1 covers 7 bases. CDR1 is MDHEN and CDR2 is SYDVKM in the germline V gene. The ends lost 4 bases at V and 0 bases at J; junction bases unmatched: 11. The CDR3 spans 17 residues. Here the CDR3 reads CASSSSRLQGANYGYTF. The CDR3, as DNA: TGTGCCAGCAGTTCATCCCGCCTCCAGGGGGCTAACTATGGCTACACCTTC.

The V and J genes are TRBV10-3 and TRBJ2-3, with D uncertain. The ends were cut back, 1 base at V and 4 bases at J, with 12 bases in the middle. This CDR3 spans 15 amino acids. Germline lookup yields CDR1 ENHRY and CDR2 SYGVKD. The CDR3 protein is CAISELGLVPDTQYF. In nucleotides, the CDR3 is TGTGCCATCAGTGAGTTGGGGTTAGTACCAGATACGCAGTATTTT.

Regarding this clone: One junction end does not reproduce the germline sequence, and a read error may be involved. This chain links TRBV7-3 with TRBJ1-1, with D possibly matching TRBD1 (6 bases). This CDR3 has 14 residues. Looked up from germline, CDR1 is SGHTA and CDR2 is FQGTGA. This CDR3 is CASSLGQLKTEAFF. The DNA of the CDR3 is TGTGCCAGCAGCCTCGGACAGCTGAAAACTGAAGCTTTCTTT.

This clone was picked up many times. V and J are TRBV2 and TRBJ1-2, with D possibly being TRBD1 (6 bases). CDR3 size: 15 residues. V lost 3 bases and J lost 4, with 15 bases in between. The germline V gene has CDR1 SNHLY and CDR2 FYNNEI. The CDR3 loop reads CASSDATGLGYGYTF. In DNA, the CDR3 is TGTGCCAGCAGTGACGCGACAGGTCTGGGCTATGGCTACACCTTC. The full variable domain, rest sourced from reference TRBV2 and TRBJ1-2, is EPEVTQTPSHQVTQMGQEVILRCVPISNHLYFYWYRQILGQKVEFLVSFYNNEISEKSEIFDDQFSVERPDGSNFTLKIRSTKLEDSAMYFCASSDATGLGYGYTFGSGTRLTVV.

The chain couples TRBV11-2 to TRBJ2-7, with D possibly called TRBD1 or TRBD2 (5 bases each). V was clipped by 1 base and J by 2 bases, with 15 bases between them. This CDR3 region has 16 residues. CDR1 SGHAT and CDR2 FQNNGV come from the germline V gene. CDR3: CASSLGWDRRPYEQYF. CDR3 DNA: TGTGCCAGCAGCTTAGGGTGGGACCGCCGCCCCTACGAGCAGTACTTC.

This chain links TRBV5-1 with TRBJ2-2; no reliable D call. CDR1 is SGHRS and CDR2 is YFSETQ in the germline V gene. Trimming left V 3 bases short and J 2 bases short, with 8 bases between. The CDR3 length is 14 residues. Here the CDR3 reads CASSSILNTGELFF. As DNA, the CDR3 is TGCGCCAGCAGCTCGATCCTAAACACCGGGGAGCTGTTTTTT.

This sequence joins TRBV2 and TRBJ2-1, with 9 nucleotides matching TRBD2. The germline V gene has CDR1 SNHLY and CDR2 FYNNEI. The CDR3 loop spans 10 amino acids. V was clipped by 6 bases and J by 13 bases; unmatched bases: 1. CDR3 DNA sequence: TGTGCCAGCAGGCGGGAGGGCCAGTTCTTC. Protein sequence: CASRREGQFF.

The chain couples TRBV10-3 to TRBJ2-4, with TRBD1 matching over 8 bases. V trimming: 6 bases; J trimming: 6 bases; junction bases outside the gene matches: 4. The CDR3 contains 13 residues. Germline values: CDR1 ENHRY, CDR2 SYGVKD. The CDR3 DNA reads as TGTGCCATCAGGTCCCAGGGGGCAAACATTCAGTACTTC. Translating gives CAIRSQGANIQYF.

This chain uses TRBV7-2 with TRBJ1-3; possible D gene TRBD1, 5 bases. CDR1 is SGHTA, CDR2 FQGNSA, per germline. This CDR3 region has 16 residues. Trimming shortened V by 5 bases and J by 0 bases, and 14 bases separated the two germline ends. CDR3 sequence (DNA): TGTGCCAGCAGCCTCGAAGCCAGGGCCTCTGGAAACACCATATATTTT. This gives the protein CASSLEARASGNTIYF.

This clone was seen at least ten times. This chain's CDR3 is CASSEWPKTQYF. The CDR3 nucleotides read TGTGCCAGCAGTGAATGGCCCAAGACCCAGTACTTC. The chain employs TRBV6-1 and TRBJ2-5; D unresolved. There are 12 residues in the CDR3. Germline V gene lookup returns CDR1 MNHNS and CDR2 SASEGT. V lost 2 bases, J lost 6 bases, and 7 bases lay in between.

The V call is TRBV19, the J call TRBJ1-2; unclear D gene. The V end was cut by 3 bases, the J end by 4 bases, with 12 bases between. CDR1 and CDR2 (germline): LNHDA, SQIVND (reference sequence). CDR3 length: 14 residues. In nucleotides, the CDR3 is TGTGCCAGTAGTATGGCCCCAAAGGGCTATGGCTACACCTTC. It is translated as CASSMAPKGYGYTF.

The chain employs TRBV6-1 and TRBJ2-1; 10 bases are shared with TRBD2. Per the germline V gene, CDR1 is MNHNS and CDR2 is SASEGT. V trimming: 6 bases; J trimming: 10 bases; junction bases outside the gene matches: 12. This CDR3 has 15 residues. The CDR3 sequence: CASRLPALAGEEQFF. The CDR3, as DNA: TGTGCCAGCAGACTTCCGGCGCTAGCGGGAGAAGAGCAGTTCTTC.